This T cell receptor beta chain was identified during a study of T cell responses to AZD1222 COVID-19 vaccine. Trimming stripped 3 bases from V and 9 bases from J, with 9 bases between. Germline V gene data show CDR1 as LNHDA and CDR2 as SQIVND (reference sequence). CDR3 length equals 12 residues. Using immunoSEQ multiplex PCR, the repertoire was profiled, and TCRdb retains in-frame clones only, with some absent. The sample consists of about 160,000 clones, roughly nine tenths of them appearing once. General study findings and limits: None of the repertoires were sampled until the peak T cell response had passed.

As concerns this clone: The antigen remains undetermined.

The sequence came from an adult in good health. Sequenced material: peripheral blood, taken on day 0 of MenACWY control vaccination. The V call is TRBV19, the J call TRBJ2-1; no firm D call. Written as DNA, the CDR3 is TGTGCCAGTAGTATCGCCAGCGCTGAGCAGTTCTTC. It codes for CASSIASAEQFF.